The T cell receptor (beta chain) under discussion was sequenced for a study of cytomegalovirus exposure and HLA in healthy donors (TCRdb year 2017). Broadly, across the study: An earlier analysis of some 620 of the donors reported 276 Gb of sequence data and 100 million to 120 million unique TCR beta sequences obtained from about 179 million T cells. About 330 gigabases of sequencing data and roughly 80 million unique TCR sequences made up an early release that covered over 550 HLA-typed donors. Among the roughly 400 genotyped donors, around 81% belonged to the genetic ancestry cluster associated with self-reported Caucasian donors. The study aimed to test whether cataloging public T cell receptors could reveal signatures of past pathogen exposure. The study used immunosequencing to profile the T cell repertoires of several hundred subjects and linked those repertoires to cytomegalovirus serostatus. Besides the first cohort of 666 subjects, a separate validation cohort made up of 120 or so different subjects was used. The study combined high-throughput TCR immunosequencing, statistical association of individual TCRs with disease status, and machine learning to predict cytomegalovirus infection status. A later analysis re-examined previously published TCR beta repertoires from hundreds of donors and added high-resolution HLA genotyping to investigate patterns of TCR occurrence. The later analysis used no new phenotypic data to find candidate immune exposures, relying instead on TCR beta sequences and their occurrence across donors. An earlier analysis of around 580 of the donors used high-throughput TCR beta sequencing to judge whether each TCR beta V gene segment behaved as functional or pseudogenic. Donor age, sex, ethnicity and CMV serostatus were collected together with the repertoire data. Genome-wide SNP genotypes for about 65% of the 666 donors were used in a later genetic analysis, which treated that subset as a discovery cohort. All discovery cohort repertoires had been generated on a single sequencing platform. HLA typing covered class I and class II loci at four-digit resolution. The number of donors typed differed by locus, with 629-630 for A, B, C, DRB1 and DQB1, roughly 550 for DQA1, 606 for DPA1, and 400 to 490 for DPB1. Four or five DR-DQ haplotypes were handled as single units for association and clustering, since linkage in the cohort was strong. On average, over 200,000 unique TCR beta nucleotide sequences were sequenced per donor among some 420 genotyped donors of the cohort, with approximately 18% of those sequences being non-productive. Overall results and qualifications from the work: In vitro tests confirmed that three of the cytomegalovirus-associated TCR beta chains recognize cytomegalovirus antigens. At a false discovery rate of 0.05, a later analysis linked about 17,000 TCR beta sequences to specific HLA alleles. A later analysis found that HLA-associated TCR beta chains were more clonally expanded and had lower generation probabilities than equally common non-associated chains. The cohort was sequenced for TCR beta chains only, and without alpha or paired-chain data the features that could be detected were limited. When HLA alleles, especially DR and DQ, strongly co-occurred, TCR associations were difficult to assign to individual alleles. Because counts were too low, roughly 18 rarely observed V segments, including chromosome 9 orphons, were left out of the earlier analysis of about 620 of the donors. In a later analysis, TCR association rates were found to vary across HLA loci, with the most associated TCRs seen for DRB1 alleles and the fewest for HLA-C alleles. A group of highly shared sequence variants was considered likely to be a technical artifact of the sequencing pipeline. A later analysis reported that several top co-occurrence clusters appeared linked to parvovirus B19, influenza, CMV and Epstein-Barr virus. According to the authors, the approach could potentially be generalized to other disease states and immunological phenotypes. In both the original and validation cohorts, the classifier was reported to diagnose cytomegalovirus status with high specificity and sensitivity. Some IMGT-functional V segments, including TRBV6-2 and TRBV6-3, could not be told apart with the 87-base-pair reads, so those segments were excluded. The presence/absence analyses assumed that sequencing depth was roughly uniform across donors, and that assumption may not be true. In a later analysis, most CMV-associated TCR beta chains were found to appear HLA-restricted, with HLA associations seemingly driven largely by CMV exposure. While some public TCRs were present in many individuals, most TCR sequences turned up only very rarely across donors. An earlier analysis of approximately 590 of the donors showed that most TCR beta V segments appeared in productive rearrangements either about 90% or about 30% of the time, which broadly matched IMGT annotations. In the study, about 150 TCR beta chains were listed as associated with cytomegalovirus. According to a later genetic analysis, donors in an Asian-associated ancestry cluster had fewer N-insertions in productive TCRs than the approximately 700-donor mean. Because HLA typing was unavailable for some donors at each locus, only the typed subset was used in association tests. A further reported finding was that TCR beta sequences accurately predicted the HLA-A and HLA-B alleles for most subjects in the first cohort. Correlated functional status among segregating V segments might be attributable to linkage disequilibrium, but an unknown experimental factor could not be ruled out. An association between a missense DCLRE1C variant and V-gene and J-gene trimming of TCR beta chains was found in a later genetic analysis and replicated in an independent cohort. For the cohort, immune exposure information was limited to CMV serostatus.

The germline V gene encodes CDR1 LNHDA and CDR2 SQIVND (reference sequence). V loses 0 bases of germline sequence and J loses 6 bases, and the interval between the two ends is 21 bases. Including cysteine and phenylalanine, the CDR3 has 18 amino acids. Left in the record is the CDR3 DNA by itself, 54 bases read in frame from the first base. The library was produced with the immunoSEQ multiplex PCR assay. A mixture of 60 forward primers for TCR Vbeta segments and 13 reverse primers for TCR Jbeta segments was used in the multiplex PCR. The CDR3 region of rearranged TCR beta genes was amplified from genomic DNA with a multiplex PCR assay. The amplified TCR beta libraries were sequenced on the Illumina HiSeq System as 87-base-pair reads. The source study handled its data this way. A later analysis tallied tens of millions of unique TCR beta chains across the 666 repertoires, and roughly 11 million of those chains were shared by two or more donors. To remove PCR and sequencing errors, raw reads were error-corrected and collapsed into unique sequences using a nearest-neighbor algorithm that merged closely related sequences. V, D and J gene segments were assigned by aligning CDR3 sequences to IMGT reference sequences. For a sequence to be retained, a match of at least six nucleotides to both a V gene segment and a J gene segment was required. A rearrangement counted as productive if the CDR3 had no stop codons and remained in frame with V and J, and every other rearrangement counted as non-productive. CDR3 was defined by IMGT convention, running from the second conserved V-encoded cysteine to the conserved J-encoded phenylalanine. In an earlier analysis of roughly 580 of the donors, sequences lacking an unambiguous match to a single V gene segment were excluded. In an earlier analysis of approximately 550 of the donors, V segments were called functional above 56.7% productive rearrangements and were called segregating when the between-donor standard deviation exceeded 5%. A statistical classification framework was built for diagnosing cytomegalovirus status from the catalog of TCR beta chain sequences. In a later analysis, V and J genes were assigned by comparing TCR nucleotide sequences against IMGT/GENE-DB human TR gene sequences. In a later analysis, CDR3 sequences and most-parsimonious VDJ recombination scenarios were assigned using the TCRdist pipeline. In a later analysis, each TCR beta chain was defined by its CDR3 amino acid sequence together with its V-gene family, and reads without a unique V-gene family were excluded. A later analysis removed 500 to 600 highly shared, low-generation-probability nucleotide sequences to deal with suspected cross-contamination and a sequencing artifact. In a later analysis, a clonal expansion index was calculated for each public chain from normalized within-repertoire ranks of inferred template counts. In a later analysis, generation probabilities were computed with a VDJ recombination model fitted to out-of-frame rearrangements, and the resulting probabilities were checked against IGoR. In a later analysis, hypergeometric tests were used to score TCR-TCR, TCR-HLA and TCR-CMV co-occurrence, with a repertoire-size bias correction applied to TCR pairs. In a later analysis, false discovery rates were estimated by permuting HLA or CMV assignments 20 times. In a later analysis, co-occurring TCRs were grouped with DBSCAN, and TCRdist sequence similarity was added when clustering was performed within HLA-allele-positive subsets. Repertoires with fewer than 30,000 or more than 120,000 public chains, plus five repertoires with anomalous nucleotide sharing, were excluded from co-occurrence clustering. TCRdb carries this immuneACCESS record with in-frame sequences only. Its versions omit some clonotypes, under half of them owing to an unresolved V gene in the studies checked, with the rest unexplained. V and J calls plus clone size are reproduced from that table; the DNA served to infer D and trimming. Recorded for this sample are about 100,000 clones; about four fifths of them occurred a single time. The ten largest clonotypes hold more than 4.5% of the sample.

The cohort consisted of 650 to 850 healthy bone marrow donors. All cohort members were sampled while nominally healthy, although unrecorded immune exposures were likely present. The donor was CMV seropositive and was included in the group of 250 to 300 seropositive cohort members. A peripheral blood sample was provided by each donor, and peripheral blood mononuclear cells were used for TCR beta sequencing. Genomic DNA extraction from the blood cell samples was performed with the Qiagen DNeasy Blood Extraction Kit. On this clone itself: The antigen it recognizes is unknown. Base qualities were left out, and no much larger clone turns up one base away.

The chain was built from TRBV19 and TRBJ1-5; the D gene cannot be resolved reliably. The sample was PBMCs. This clonotype was sampled from a man in his forties in good health and CMV-seropositive. The DNA sequence follows: TGTGCCAGTAGTATAGACGTGAAGGGAGGGTTCCCTCGTCAGCCCCAGCATTTT. Its protein is CASSIDVKGGFPRQPQHF.